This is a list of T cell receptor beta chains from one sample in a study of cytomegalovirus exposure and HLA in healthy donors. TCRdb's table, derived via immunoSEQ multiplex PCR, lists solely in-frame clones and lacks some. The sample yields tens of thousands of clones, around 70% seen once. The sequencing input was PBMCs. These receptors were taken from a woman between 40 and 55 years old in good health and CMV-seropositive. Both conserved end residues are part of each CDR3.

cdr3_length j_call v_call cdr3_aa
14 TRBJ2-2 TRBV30 CAWSVSTSGGELFF
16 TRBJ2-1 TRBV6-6 CASRRARDRLYNEQFF
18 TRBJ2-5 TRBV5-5 CASSLGHRIMGRKETQYF
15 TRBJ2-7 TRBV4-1 CASSQLTVTPYEQYF
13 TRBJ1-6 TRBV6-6 CASSYRTGLPLHF
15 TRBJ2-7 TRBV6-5 CASSYGGTRQYEQYF
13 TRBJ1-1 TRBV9 CASSAGGWTEAFF
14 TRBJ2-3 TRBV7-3 CASSDSGITDTQYF
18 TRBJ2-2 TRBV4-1 CASSQGLTGGSNTGELFF
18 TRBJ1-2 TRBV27 CASMKSGRYLTANYGYTF
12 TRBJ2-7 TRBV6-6 CASSSLYYEQYF
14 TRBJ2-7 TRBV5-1 CASRSTGGDYEQYF
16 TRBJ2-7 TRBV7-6 CASSLGSGSSSNEQYF
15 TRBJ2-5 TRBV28 CAATRSLAGGETQYF
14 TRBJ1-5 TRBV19 CASSIGGDNQPQHF
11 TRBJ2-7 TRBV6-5 CASSTGYEQYF
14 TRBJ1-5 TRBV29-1 CSVAIQGYGQPQHF
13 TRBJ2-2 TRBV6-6 CASSATGWGELFF
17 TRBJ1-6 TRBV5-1 CASSPSGGSVVNSPLHF
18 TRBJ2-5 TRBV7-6 CASSSPLAGGPRRETQYF
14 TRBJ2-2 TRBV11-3 CASSPSGSVRELFF
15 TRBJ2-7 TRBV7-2 CASSEAGTGSYEQYF